These 5 T cell receptor beta chains originate from one sample sequenced in a study of fetal regulatory T cell absence and autoimmunity. The data were produced by immunoSEQ multiplex PCR, yet TCRdb's version contains in-frame clones alone and is incomplete. The data contain about 43,000 clones, approximately 83% of them singletons. The sequenced sample consisted of cord blood. The receptor set was obtained from a newborn boy with IPEX syndrome.

This clone was seen just once. The chain employs TRBV2 and TRBJ2-7; 11 bases fit TRBD2. Germline trimming cut 0 bases from V and 0 bases from J; bases unmatched to any gene: 13. From germline, CDR1 is SNHLY and CDR2 FYNNEI. The CDR3 has 20 residues. CDR3 in DNA: TGTGCCAGCAGTGAAGCGCTTCGGGCTAGCGGGGGGCGTAGCTCCTACGAGCAGTACTTC. Its protein product is CASSEALRASGGRSSYEQYF.

This chain uses TRBV18 with TRBJ1-2, with D possibly being TRBD1 (5 bases). The germline V and J ends were trimmed by 1 base and 5 bases, with 5 bases remaining between them. CDR1 KGHSH and CDR2 LQKENI come from the germline V gene. The length of the CDR3 is 12 residues. The CDR3 protein is CASSPQGYGYTF. The CDR3 nucleotides read TGTGCCAGCTCACCACAGGGGTATGGCTACACCTTC.

V and J are TRBV4-2 and TRBJ1-4; maybe TRBD1 (6 bases). The CDR3 contains 15 residues. The germline V gene has CDR1 LGHNA and CDR2 YNFKEQ. V was cut by 1 base and J by 1 base, with 7 bases left in between. Here the CDR3 reads CASSQVQGTNEKLFF. The CDR3 region has the DNA TGTGCCAGCAGCCAAGTACAGGGAACTAATGAAAAACTGTTTTTT.

The chain carries TRBV30 and TRBJ1-3; perhaps TRBD1 as D (5 bases). The CDR3 has 19 residues. Germline lookup yields CDR1 GTSNPN and CDR2 SVGIG (reference sequence). V lost 0 bases, J lost 0 bases, and 21 bases lay in between. CDR3 in DNA: TGTGCCTGGAGTGTACTCTCACTTTTCTACGACAGCTCTGGAAACACCATATATTTT. The encoded protein is CAWSVLSLFYDSSGNTIYF.

V is TRBV11-2 and J is TRBJ2-5, with TRBD1 identical over 7 bases. CDR3 length equals 14 residues. V was pared by 3 bases and J by 3 bases, with 4 bases of the junction left unmatched. CDR1 and CDR2 from the germline V gene are SGHAT and FQNNGV. The CDR3 DNA is TGTGCCAGCAGCTTTCCCGGGACAGAAGAGACCCAGTACTTC. Translation: CASSFPGTEETQYF. Full variable domain (remainder filled in from reference TRBV11-2 and TRBJ2-5): EAGVAQSPRYKIIEKRQSVAFWCNPISGHATLYWYQQILGQGPKLLIQFQNNGVVDDSQLPKDRFSAERLKGVDSTLKIQPAKLEDSAVYLCASSFPGTEETQYFGPGTRLLVL.